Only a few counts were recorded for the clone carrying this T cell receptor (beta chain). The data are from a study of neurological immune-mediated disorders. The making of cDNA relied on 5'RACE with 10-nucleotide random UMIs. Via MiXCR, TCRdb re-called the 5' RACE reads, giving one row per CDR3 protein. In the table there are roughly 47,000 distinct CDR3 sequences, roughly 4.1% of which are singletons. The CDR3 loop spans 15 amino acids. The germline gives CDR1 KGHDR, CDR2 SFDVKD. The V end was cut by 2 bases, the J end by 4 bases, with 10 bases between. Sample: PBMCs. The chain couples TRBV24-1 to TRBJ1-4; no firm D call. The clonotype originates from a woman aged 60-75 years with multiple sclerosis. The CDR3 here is CATSDSTVLNEKLFF. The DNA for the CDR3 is TGTGCCACCAGTGATTCTACAGTACTTAATGAAAAACTGTTTTTT.